This record concerns one T cell receptor (beta chain) sequence. Its antigen is unidentified. Germline V gene data show CDR1 as SGHTA and CDR2 as FQGNSA. The V end lost 1 base, the J end lost 2 bases, and 9 bases lay between the germline ends. CDR3 size: 14 residues. This entry belongs to a study of spatial heterogeneity in lung cancer. General observations from the study: Tracking of tumor mutation counts was seen in expanded intratumoral alpha and beta TCR counts.

Regarding time point: sample taken at primary tumor resection. All TCR cDNA molecules were individually tagged with a unique molecular identifier. TCRdb re-analysed the 5' RACE reads in MiXCR, keeping a single row per CDR3 protein. Of 4,500 to 5,000 distinct CDR3 sequences listed, roughly 8.4% were seen once; the top ten hold about 15%. The rearrangement links TRBV7-2 to TRBJ2-7, with a weak D call TRBD1 (5 bases). The sequencing used lung tumor tissue, collected at surgery. This clonotype originated in a female donor with early-stage non-small cell lung cancer. The CDR3 DNA is TGTGCCAGCAGCTTAGTTGCAGGGACCTACGAGCAGTACTTC. Residues: CASSLVAGTYEQYF.